These T cell receptor beta chains were read from a single sample in a study of Graves' ophthalmopathy and Graves' hyperthyroidism. One entry per CDR3 protein, called by TCRdb with MiXCR from the multiplex PCR reads. The table has about 740,000 distinct CDR3 sequences, roughly two fifths seen once. The source material was peripheral blood. The source of these receptors is an adult man with Graves' ophthalmopathy. CDR3s include the opening cysteine and the closing phenylalanine or tryptophan. Fields, in order: V gene, D gene, J gene, clone size, CDR3 protein, CDR3 DNA. A D gene is named only where the DNA matches it firmly. A clone size is listed for some rows: how often the clone was seen (once, few, many), or a class if it is expanded.

TRBV11-2,NA,TRBJ2-5,NA,CASSSTTSFAQETQYF,TGTGCCAGCAGTTCTACGACTAGTTTTGCACAAGAGACCCAGTACTTC
TRBV9,NA,TRBJ2-7,few,CASSGYPHYEQYF,TGTGCCAGCAGCGGATACCCACACTACGAGCAGTACTTC
TRBV11-2,NA,TRBJ2-5,NA,CASSLMGGGTQYF,TGTGCCAGCAGCTTAATGGGTGGGGGGACCCAGTACTTC
TRBV3-1,NA,TRBJ1-6,NA,CASSQEGTPLHF,TGTGCCAGCAGCCAAGAGGGAACTCCCCTCCACTTT
TRBV19,NA,TRBJ2-7,few,CASSNRDSYEQYF,TGTGCCAGTAGTAACAGGGACTCCTACGAGCAGTACTTC
TRBV6-6,NA,TRBJ2-7,few,CASSYLRGDEQYF,TGTGCCAGCAGTTACTTGCGCGGGGACGAGCAGTACTTC
TRBV10-3,TRBD1,TRBJ1-1,NA,CASGSGTGDNEAFF,TGTGCCAGCGGGAGCGGGACAGGTGACAATGAAGCTTTCTTT
TRBV19,TRBD1,TRBJ1-1,few,CASSLGPGTGPFRAFF,TGTGCCAGTAGCCTAGGCCCCGGGACAGGGCCTTTTCGGGCTTTCTTT
TRBV7-2,NA,TRBJ1-3,NA,CASSSHRVSSGNTIYF,TGTGCCAGCAGCTCTCACAGGGTTTCTTCTGGAAACACCATATATTTT
TRBV10-3,TRBD1,TRBJ2-7,many,CAISEGPGGINEQYF,TGTGCCATCAGTGAGGGCCCAGGGGGTATCAACGAGCAGTACTTC
TRBV2,NA,TRBJ1-4,many,CATQFLATNEKLFF,TGTGCCACTCAGTTCCTGGCAACTAATGAAAAACTGTTTTTT
TRBV6-1,NA,TRBJ1-5,NA,CASSYSVQGGQPQHF,TGTGCCAGCAGTTACTCGGTGCAGGGAGGTCAGCCCCAGCATTTT
TRBV5-1,TRBD1,TRBJ2-3,NA,CASSSGQGMQYF,TGCGCCAGCAGCTCCGGACAGGGTATGCAGTATTTT
TRBV7-9,NA,TRBJ1-3,NA,CASSQVMGFGNTIYF,TGCGCCAGCAGCCAGGTGATGGGTTTTGGAAACACCATATATTTT
TRBV25-1,NA,TRBJ2-2,NA,CASSYYGVNTGELFF,TGTGCCAGCAGTTACTATGGCGTAAACACCGGGGAGCTGTTTTTT
TRBV6-5,NA,TRBJ2-7,NA,CASSYAGNNYGQYF,TGTGCCAGCAGTTACGCGGGCAACAACTACGGGCAGTACTTC
TRBV11-1,TRBD2,TRBJ2-7,NA,CASSLQRTSGFTYEQYF,TGTGCCAGCAGCTTACAAAGGACTAGCGGGTTTACCTACGAGCAGTACTTC
TRBV7-9,NA,TRBJ2-2,NA,CASSLDGLGELFF,TGTGCCAGCAGCTTAGACGGGCTGGGGGAGCTGTTTTTT
TRBV12-3/TRBV12-4,TRBD2,TRBJ2-7,many,CASSGAGGEQYF,TGTGCCAGCAGCGGGGCGGGAGGCGAGCAGTACTTC
TRBV7-9,NA,TRBJ1-2,few,CASSQDRAGRDGYTF,TGCGCCAGCAGCCAAGATAGGGCAGGCCGAGATGGCTACACCTTC
TRBV2,TRBD2,TRBJ2-5,NA,CASSPFLAGGQETQYF,TGTGCCAGCAGCCCATTTTTAGCGGGGGGACAAGAGACCCAGTACTTC
TRBV28,NA,TRBJ2-5,many,CASSLFLKETQYF,TGTGCCAGCAGTTTATTTCTCAAAGAGACCCAGTACTTC
TRBV15,NA,TRBJ1-2,NA,CATSNSGLDGYTF,TGTGCCACCAGTAATTCGGGGCTAGACGGCTACACCTTC
TRBV11-3,NA,TRBJ2-2,few,CASSSIAFGELFF,TGTGCCAGCAGCTCCATAGCATTCGGGGAGCTGTTTTTT
TRBV7-9,NA,TRBJ2-2,NA,CASSLVSAANTGELFF,TGCGCCAGCAGCTTGGTTAGCGCGGCGAACACCGGGGAGCTGTTTTTT
TRBV10-3,TRBD1,TRBJ1-1,NA,CASSYFPTGVTEAFF,TGTGCCAGCAGTTACTTCCCCACAGGGGTCACTGAAGCTTTCTTT
TRBV20-1,TRBD1,TRBJ2-7,NA,CSARTGTGSYEQYF,TGCAGTGCTAGGACCGGGACAGGGTCCTACGAGCAGTACTTC
TRBV9,NA,TRBJ2-5,NA,CASSVDSQTNAQYF,TGTGCCAGCAGCGTAGATTCCCAAACGAACGCCCAGTACTTC
TRBV6-6,NA,TRBJ2-2,NA,CASSYGRGTGELFF,TGTGCCAGCAGTTACGGCAGGGGCACCGGGGAGCTGTTTTTT
TRBV25-1,TRBD2,TRBJ2-2,NA,CASSAPRSGGETGELFF,TGTGCCAGCAGTGCTCCACGAAGCGGGGGCGAAACCGGGGAGCTGTTTTTT
TRBV6-6,NA,TRBJ2-5,NA,CASSPATVAGPETQYF,TGTGCCAGCAGTCCCGCGACCGTGGCGGGGCCGGAGACCCAGTACTTC
TRBV20-1,TRBD1,TRBJ1-2,NA,CSAYEGRGHDGYTF,TGCAGTGCATACGAGGGAAGGGGGCACGATGGCTACACCTTC
TRBV28,NA,TRBJ1-3,NA,CASSLLDRSGNTIYF,TGTGCCAGCAGTTTACTCGACAGGTCTGGAAACACCATATATTTT
TRBV15,NA,TRBJ2-6,many,CATSRDGGGAANVLTF,TGTGCCACCAGCAGAGACGGAGGGGGAGCGGCCAACGTCCTGACTTTC
TRBV10-2,NA,TRBJ2-6,once,CASRDEQGHSSGANVLTF,TGCGCCAGCAGAGACGAACAGGGCCACAGCTCTGGGGCCAACGTCCTGACTTTC
TRBV10-3,NA,TRBJ2-5,many,CAISESDGQETQYF,TGTGCCATCAGTGAGTCGGACGGCCAAGAGACCCAGTACTTC
TRBV24-1,NA,TRBJ1-5,few,CASSLGAEGNQPQHF,TGTGCCAGCAGTTTAGGGGCTGAGGGCAATCAGCCCCAGCATTTT
TRBV10-2,NA,TRBJ1-2,NA,CASSESKLFYGYTF,TGCGCCAGCAGTGAGTCGAAGCTGTTCTATGGCTACACCTTC
TRBV25-1,NA,TRBJ2-7,many,CASSDRGSFYEQYF,TGTGCCAGCAGTGATCGGGGGAGTTTCTACGAGCAGTACTTC
TRBV11-1,NA,TRBJ2-5,NA,CASRWHGSGQETRYF,TGTGCCAGCAGATGGCATGGTAGCGGACAAGAGACCCGGTACTTC
TRBV20-1,NA,TRBJ2-7,NA,CSGARGSYEQYF,TGCAGTGGCGCCCGCGGCTCCTACGAGCAGTACTTC
TRBV20-1,NA,TRBJ1-5,few,CSAETGEISQPQHF,TGCAGTGCCGAAACGGGGGAGATATCTCAGCCCCAGCATTTT
TRBV10-2,NA,TRBJ2-5,NA,CASSPRYSGANQETQYF,TGTGCCAGCAGCCCGAGGTACTCTGGGGCCAACCAAGAGACCCAGTACTTC
TRBV7-3,NA,TRBJ1-5,once,CASSPRLAGGWGETQHF,TGTGCCAGCAGCCCACGACTAGCGGGAGGGTGGGGAGAGACCCAGCATTTT
TRBV29-1,NA,TRBJ2-1,NA,CSVENEINEQFF,TGCAGCGTTGAAAATGAAATCAATGAGCAGTTCTTC
TRBV25-1,TRBD1,TRBJ1-4,NA,CASSAKTGTDEKLFF,TGTGCCAGCAGTGCTAAGACCGGGACAGATGAAAAACTGTTTTTT
TRBV10-3,NA,TRBJ2-7,NA,CASTNRTSYEQYF,TGTGCCAGCACCAACAGAACCTCCTACGAGCAGTACTTC
TRBV7-6,NA,TRBJ2-7,many,CASSFSGSSYEQYF,TGTGCCAGCAGCTTCTCCGGAAGCTCCTACGAGCAGTACTTC
TRBV24-1,NA,TRBJ1-5,many,CASRSSGSNQPQHF,TGTGCCAGCAGATCCTCAGGGAGCAATCAGCCCCAGCATTTT
TRBV11-3,TRBD1,TRBJ1-1,NA,CASGPDRANTEAFF,TGTGCCAGCGGCCCGGACAGGGCGAACACTGAAGCTTTCTTT
TRBV7-3,NA,TRBJ2-7,NA,CASSLSPGIGEQYF,TGTGCCAGCAGCTTATCCCCCGGTATCGGCGAGCAGTACTTC
TRBV7-2,NA,TRBJ1-1,many,CASGVAGEAFF,TGTGCCAGCGGTGTGGCTGGTGAAGCTTTCTTT
TRBV4-1,NA,TRBJ1-1,NA,CASSQDWRGSLDTEAFF,TGCGCCAGCAGCCAAGACTGGAGGGGGTCCCTGGACACTGAAGCTTTCTTT